These 3 T cell receptor beta chains were sequenced from one sample in a study of cytomegalovirus exposure and HLA in healthy donors. Both 60 Vbeta primers and 13 Jbeta primers went into the PCR. TCRdb keeps only in-frame clones here, not all; method: immunoSEQ multiplex PCR. The table has about 140,000 clones, less than 90% seen once. Sequencing was done on a sample of PBMCs. These receptor sequences come from a boy between 2 and 15 years old in good health and CMV-seronegative.

The chain combines TRBV9 with TRBJ1-3; unclear D gene. Germline-derived CDR1 and CDR2 are SGDLS and YYNGEE. The V gene lost 0 bases and the J gene lost 4 bases, with 5 bases spanning the gap. This CDR3 has 13 amino acids. This chain's CDR3 is CASSVATGNTIYF. In nucleotides, the CDR3 is TGTGCCAGCAGCGTAGCTACGGGAAACACCATATATTTT. Full variable domain (rest looked up from reference TRBV9 and TRBJ1-3): DSGVTQTPKHLITATGQRVTLRCSPRSGDLSVYWYQQSLDQGLQFLIQYYNGEERAKGNILERFSAQQFPDLHSELNLSSLELGDSALYFCASSVATGNTIYFGEGSWLTVV.

The rearrangement links TRBV7-9 to TRBJ1-1; 7 bases line up with TRBD1. V lost 8 bases and J lost 4; bases outside the gene matches: 4. CDR3 length: 12 amino acids. Germline assignment: CDR1 SEHNR and CDR2 FQNEAQ (reference sequence). CDR3 in amino acids: CASSRQGTEAFF. In DNA, the CDR3 is TGTGCCAGCTCTAGACAGGGCACTGAAGCTTTCTTT.

The chain carries TRBV6-1 and TRBJ2-7; D might be TRBD2 (6 bases). In germline, CDR1 is MNHNS, CDR2 SASEGT. CDR3 length: 16 amino acids. V lost 4 bases to trimming and J lost 6 bases, with 22 bases between them. The DNA of the CDR3 is TGTGCCAGCAGTGCCCTGACTAGTGCAGGGTCTCGCGAGCAGTACTTC. Its translation: CASSALTSAGSREQYF.